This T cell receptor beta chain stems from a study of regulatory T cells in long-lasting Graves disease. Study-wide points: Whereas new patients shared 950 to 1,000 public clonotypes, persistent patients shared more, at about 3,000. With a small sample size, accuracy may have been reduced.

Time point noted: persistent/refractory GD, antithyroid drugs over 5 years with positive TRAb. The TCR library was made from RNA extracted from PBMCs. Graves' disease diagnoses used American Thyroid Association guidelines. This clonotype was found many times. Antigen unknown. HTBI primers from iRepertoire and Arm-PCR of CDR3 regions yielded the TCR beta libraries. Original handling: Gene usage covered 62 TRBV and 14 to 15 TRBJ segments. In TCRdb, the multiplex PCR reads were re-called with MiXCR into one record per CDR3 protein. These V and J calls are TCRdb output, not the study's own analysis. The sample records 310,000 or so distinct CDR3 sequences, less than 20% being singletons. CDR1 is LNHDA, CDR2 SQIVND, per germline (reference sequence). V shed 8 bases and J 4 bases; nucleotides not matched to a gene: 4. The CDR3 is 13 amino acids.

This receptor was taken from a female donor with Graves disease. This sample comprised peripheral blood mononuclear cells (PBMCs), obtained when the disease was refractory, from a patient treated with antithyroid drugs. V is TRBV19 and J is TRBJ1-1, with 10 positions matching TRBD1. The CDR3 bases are TGTGCCAGTCGACAGGGGGCGAGCACTGAAGCTTTCTTT. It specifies CASRQGASTEAFF.